One and the same sample provided the 9 T cell receptor beta chains below, sequenced in a study of blood T cell repertoires in COVID-19. Data came from immunoSEQ multiplex PCR; TCRdb stores just in-frame clones and leaves some out. The table lists 350,000 or so clones, around nine tenths of them singletons, with approximately 1% in the top ten. Sequencing was carried out using PBMCs or T cells enriched from blood (not recorded which). The receptors stem from a woman aged 25-40 years who had been exposed to COVID-19.

V is TRBV2 and J is TRBJ2-2; TRBD1 might be the D (5 bases). CDR3 length: 14 amino acids. Germline CDR1 and CDR2: SNHLY and FYNNEI. V was trimmed by 6 bases and J by 4 bases, leaving 12 bases between them. Written as DNA, the CDR3 is TGTGCCAGCAGCTCAGGGATAGGCACCGGGGAGCTGTTTTTT. It specifies CASSSGIGTGELFF.

The chain employs TRBV12-3 or TRBV12-4 and TRBJ1-1, with D maybe TRBD1 (5 bases). V was cut by 7 bases and J by 8 bases, with 14 bases left in between. The CDR3 runs 12 residues. The CDR3 region has the DNA TGTGCCAGCACCAATGGGGGGTCAGAAGCTTTCTTT. Translating gives CASTNGGSEAFF.

V and J are TRBV6-6 and TRBJ2-5, with D tentatively TRBD1 (6 bases). CDR3 length equals 16 residues. V was clipped by 2 bases and J by 0 bases, with 13 bases between them. Germline V gene lookup returns CDR1 MNHNY and CDR2 SVGAGI (reference sequence). The DNA of the CDR3 is TGTGCCAGCAGTTACGGGCCGACAGGAGACCAAGAGACCCAGTACTTC. Protein: CASSYGPTGDQETQYF.

The chain recombines TRBV11-2 with TRBJ1-6; TRBD1 agrees at 8 bases. The junction had 5 bases not matched to a gene; V was cut back by 1 base and J by 9 bases. This CDR3 is built from 15 residues. Germline V gene sequence: CDR1 SGHAT, CDR2 FQNNGV. The CDR3 nucleotides are TGTGCCAGCAGCTTAGTAGGACAGGGATTTTCACCCCTCCACTTT. Its translation is CASSLVGQGFSPLHF.

The rearrangement joins TRBV27 to TRBJ1-1, with 7 bases lining up with TRBD1. The CDR3 totals 13 residues. Germline lookup yields CDR1 MNHEY and CDR2 SMNVEV (reference sequence). V shed 2 bases and J 6 bases; nucleotides not matched to a gene: 3. The CDR3 loop reads CASSLEGAAEAFF. The CDR3, as DNA: TGTGCCAGCAGTTTAGAGGGGGCTGCTGAAGCTTTCTTT.

The V gene is TRBV5-3, the J gene TRBJ1-2, with TRBD1 as a possible D gene (6 bases). TRBV5-3 is an ORF, and what it does is uncertain. V was pared by 0 bases and J by 4 bases, with 13 bases between. The CDR3 is 15 residues long. The CDR3 nucleotides are TGTGCCAGAAGCTTGGTGCAGGGGAAAGGCTATGGCTACACCTTC. Translated: CARSLVQGKGYGYTF.

This clone was recorded a few times. The chain couples TRBV10-3 to TRBJ1-1; tentative D call: TRBD1 (5 bases). Per germline, CDR1 ENHRY and CDR2 SYGVKD. V was trimmed by 2 bases and J by 0 bases, leaving 7 bases between them. This CDR3 comprises 14 residues. DNA of the CDR3: TGTGCCATCAGTGAGGGCAGGGTGAACACTGAAGCTTTCTTT. Its protein is CAISEGRVNTEAFF.

The chain is built from TRBV10-3 and TRBJ1-2; D not resolved. Per germline, CDR1 ENHRY and CDR2 SYGVKD. CDR3 length: 13 amino acids. The V and J ends lost 4 bases and 4 bases respectively, with 10 bases between them. CDR3 loop: CAISGGQAYGYTF. The CDR3 DNA is TGTGCCATCAGTGGTGGGCAGGCCTATGGCTACACCTTC.

The rearrangement uses TRBV11-2 and TRBJ1-2; possibly TRBD1 for D (5 bases). Trimming stripped 5 bases from V and 0 bases from J, with 10 bases between. Germline CDR1 is SGHAT and CDR2 is FQNNGV. The CDR3 totals 14 residues. CDR3 in amino acids: CASSQDISNYGYTF. The CDR3 coding sequence is TGTGCCAGCAGCCAGGACATTTCTAACTATGGCTACACCTTC.